Presented here are 10 T cell receptor beta chains from one specimen sequenced in a study of shared clonotypes between healthy human individuals. Profiling relied on immunoSEQ multiplex PCR, and the TCRdb table lists in-frame clones only, not all of them. The sample lists roughly 500,000 clones, about 82% occurring once. Specimen: PBMCs. The receptors were gathered from a woman in her thirties or forties in good health. Some clones in this sample may be carry-over from other donors' samples.

This clone was picked up many times. V gene TRBV13 combines with J gene TRBJ2-7; 11 bases fit TRBD1. After removal of 5 bases from V and 6 bases from J, the junction contained 9 bases not matched to a gene. Looked up from germline, CDR1 is PRHDT and CDR2 is FYEKMQ (reference sequence). The CDR3 loop spans 15 amino acids. The CDR3 reads CASSTWDRGSGEQYF. CDR3 in DNA: TGTGCCAGCAGCACCTGGGACAGGGGGTCGGGCGAGCAGTACTTC. Drawing the rest from reference TRBV13 and TRBJ2-7, the complete variable domain is AAGVIQSPRHLIKEKRETATLKCYPIPRHDTVYWYQQGPGQDPQFLISFYEKMQSDKGSIPDRFSAQQFSDYHSELNMSSLELGDSALYFCASSTWDRGSGEQYFGPGTRLTVT.

The gene calls are TRBV6-4 and TRBJ1-2; 9 nucleotides line up with TRBD1. This CDR3 has 15 residues. In germline, CDR1 is MRHNA, CDR2 SNTAGT. J lost 4 bases, V lost 6 bases, and 9 bases had no gene match. The CDR3 protein is CASRAGQGGGYGYTF. DNA of the CDR3: TGTGCCAGCAGAGCGGGACAGGGAGGTGGCTATGGCTACACCTTC.

A remark on this clone: This specimen includes other DNA sequences encoding the same CDR3. This chain joins TRBV7-9 and TRBJ1-1, with unresolved D. The CDR3 contains 13 residues. Per germline, CDR1 SEHNR and CDR2 FQNEAQ (reference sequence). V gave up 3 bases and J gave up 1 base, with 6 bases separating them. The CDR3 DNA follows: TGTGCCAGCAGCTTTTATGCGAACACTGAAGCTTTCTTT. It codes for CASSFYANTEAFF.

The chain carries TRBV2 and TRBJ1-4; D is ambiguous. Trimming left V 7 bases short and J 5 bases short, with 11 bases between. Per the germline V gene, CDR1 is SNHLY and CDR2 is FYNNEI. The CDR3 loop spans 13 amino acids. The CDR3 nucleotides are TGTGCCAGCAAGGGCAGGAGAAATGAAAAACTGTTTTTT. Protein sequence: CASKGRRNEKLFF.

Only one count was recorded for this clone. This sequence joins TRBV7-2 and TRBJ2-7; 9 positions agree with TRBD2. Trimming took 3 bases from V and 4 from J; bases not matched to a gene: 4. Germline loops: CDR1 SGHTA, CDR2 FQGNSA. The CDR3 runs 14 residues. CDR3: CASSFEREEYEQYF. CDR3 coding DNA: TGTGCCAGCAGCTTCGAGCGGGAGGAATACGAGCAGTACTTC. Full variable domain (missing parts from reference TRBV7-2 and TRBJ2-7): GAGVSQSPSNKVTEKGKDVELRCDPISGHTALYWYRQSLGQGLEFLIYFQGNSAPDKSGLPSDRFSAERTGGSVSTLTIQRTQQEDSAVYLCASSFEREEYEQYFGPGTRLTVT.

The chain recombines TRBV6-5 with TRBJ2-1; 10 positions match TRBD2. Germline assignment: CDR1 MNHEY and CDR2 SVGAGI. The CDR3 contains 15 residues. Trimming removed 6 bases from V and 5 bases from J; junction bases left unmatched: 7. For the CDR3, the DNA is TGTGCCAGCAGGCTAGGGACTAGCGCACACAATGAGCAGTTCTTC. Residues: CASRLGTSAHNEQFF.

Concerning this clone itself: This CDR3 is also generated by other DNA sequences in the sample. The chain links TRBV28 to TRBJ2-5; 15 positions agree with TRBD2. The CDR3 is 16 amino acids. V was clipped by 5 bases and J by 4 bases; unmatched bases: 5. Germline V gives CDR1 MDHEN, CDR2 SYDVKM. CDR3 nucleotide sequence: TGTGCCAGCAGTCCTGGACTAGCGGGAGGGGGAGAGACCCAGTACTTC. Encoded protein: CASSPGLAGGGETQYF.

The rearrangement joins TRBV13 to TRBJ2-5; no clear D. Looked up from germline, CDR1 is PRHDT and CDR2 is FYEKMQ (reference sequence). V lost 2 bases to trimming and J lost 2 bases, with 9 bases between them. CDR3 length: 14 residues. The CDR3 loop is CASSLRAPQETQYF. The DNA of the CDR3 is TGTGCCAGCAGCTTACGGGCACCACAAGAGACCCAGTACTTC.

This clone was picked up a small number of times. The J gene is TRBJ2-2, the V gene TRBV19, with D maybe TRBD2 (5 bases). Trimming removed 6 bases at V and 0 bases at J, with 11 bases between. Germline lookup yields CDR1 LNHDA and CDR2 SQIVND (reference sequence). The CDR3 runs 15 residues. CDR3 nucleotides: TGTGCCAGTAGGGGAGCAGACACGAACACCGGGGAGCTGTTTTTT. Its translation: CASRGADTNTGELFF. Filled out from reference TRBV19 and TRBJ2-2, the complete variable domain reads DGGITQSPKYLFRKEGQNVTLSCEQNLNHDAMYWYRQDPGQGLRLIYYSQIVNDFQKGDIAEGYSVSREKKESFPLTVTSAQKNPTAFYLCASRGADTNTGELFFGEGSRLTVL.

V usage is TRBV5-1 and J usage is TRBJ2-3; 7 bases agree with TRBD2. The CDR3 is 14 residues long. The trim removed 7 bases at V and 6 bases at J, leaving 11 bases unmatched. Germline V gene lookup returns CDR1 SGHRS and CDR2 YFSETQ. In nucleotides, the CDR3 is TGCGCCAGCGGGCCGGGAGGCACTACGGATACGCAGTATTTT. Its protein product is CASGPGGTTDTQYF.